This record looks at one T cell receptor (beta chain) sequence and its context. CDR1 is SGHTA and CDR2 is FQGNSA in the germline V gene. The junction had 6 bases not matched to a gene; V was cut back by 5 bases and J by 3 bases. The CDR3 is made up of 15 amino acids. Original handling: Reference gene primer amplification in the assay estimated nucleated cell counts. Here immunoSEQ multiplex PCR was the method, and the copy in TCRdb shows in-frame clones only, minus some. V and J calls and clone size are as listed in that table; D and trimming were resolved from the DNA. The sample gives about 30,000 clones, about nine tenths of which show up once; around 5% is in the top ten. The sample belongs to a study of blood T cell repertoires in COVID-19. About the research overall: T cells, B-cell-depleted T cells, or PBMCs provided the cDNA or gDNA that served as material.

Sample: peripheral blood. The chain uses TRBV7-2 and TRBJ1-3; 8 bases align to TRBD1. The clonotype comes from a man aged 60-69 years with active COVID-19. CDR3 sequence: CASSPMDRVGNTIYF. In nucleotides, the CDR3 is TGTGCCAGCAGCCCAATGGACAGGGTTGGAAACACCATATATTTT.